These 24 T cell receptor beta chains originate from one sample sequenced in a study of blood T cells in healthy people across ages. A second about 7 to 12 cycle PCR used barcoded and J-beta primers. A single record per CDR3 protein comes from TCRdb applying MiXCR to the 5' RACE reads. The sample carries about 1.4 million distinct CDR3 sequences, approximately 60% recorded once. The sample comprised blood. These receptors were obtained from a young man in good health.

This clonotype was observed a few times. The chain carries TRBV4-1 and TRBJ1-1; tentative D call: TRBD1 (6 bases). The length of the CDR3 is 14 residues. V was trimmed by 3 bases and J by 4 bases, leaving 12 bases between them. Germline values: CDR1 MGHRA, CDR2 YSYEKL. In DNA, the CDR3 is TGCGCCAGCAGCCACCTAGGGGGGAGCACTGAAGCTTTCTTT. It encodes CASSHLGGSTEAFF.

The chain has TRBV6-1 and TRBJ1-1; perhaps TRBD1 as D (6 bases). Trimming cost V 5 bases and J 5 bases, with 15 bases left between them. The germline V gene encodes CDR1 MNHNS and CDR2 SASEGT. The CDR3 contains 14 residues. CDR3 region: CASSKQGSETEAFF. As DNA, the CDR3 is TGTGCCAGCAGTAAACAGGGTTCGGAGACTGAAGCTTTCTTT.

In the case of this clonotype: Since a much larger clone is just one base distant, this may be a read error. The chain is built from TRBV12-3 or TRBV12-4 and TRBJ2-3; 9 nucleotides match TRBD1. The CDR3 runs 16 residues. Trimming at V came to 3 bases and at J to 5 bases, leaving 9 bases not matched to a gene. The DNA for the CDR3 is TGTGCCAGCAGTTTGGTGGGACAGGGCCCAATAGATACGCAGTATTTT. The encoded protein is CASSLVGQGPIDTQYF.

This clonotype was seen only once. The gene calls are TRBV14 and TRBJ2-5; D uncertain. This CDR3 contains 14 residues. CDR1 and CDR2 from the germline V gene are SGHDN and FVKESK. V was cut by 3 bases and J by 0 bases, with 8 bases left in between. The CDR3 spells CASSHWTDQETQYF. CDR3 sequence (DNA): TGTGCCAGCAGCCATTGGACGGACCAAGAGACCCAGTACTTC.

The V and J genes are TRBV20-1 and TRBJ2-7, with D possibly matching TRBD2 (5 bases). The V end lost 3 bases, the J end lost 5 bases, and 20 bases lay between the germline ends. The CDR3 runs 15 residues. Germline V gene sequence: CDR1 DFQATT, CDR2 SNEGSKA (reference sequence). This CDR3 is CSARMTGTTFDEQYF. CDR3 sequence (DNA): TGCAGTGCTAGGATGACGGGAACCACCTTTGACGAGCAGTACTTC.

The chain carries TRBV2 and TRBJ2-7; 9 nucleotides match TRBD2. The ends lost 7 bases at V and 3 bases at J; junction bases unmatched: 4. Germline CDR1 reads SNHLY; CDR2 reads FYNNEI. The CDR3 length is 13 residues. This CDR3 is CASIEAGGYEQYF. The CDR3 coding sequence is TGTGCCAGCATAGAAGCGGGGGGCTACGAGCAGTACTTC.

J is TRBJ2-5 and V is TRBV28; D remains ambiguous. V was cut by 2 bases and J by 11 bases, with 12 bases left in between. Germline CDR1 is MDHEN and CDR2 is SYDVKM. The CDR3 is 12 residues long. The CDR3 protein is CASSLPLNEQYF. CDR3 bases: TGTGCCAGCAGTTTACCCCTGAATGAGCAGTACTTC.

The chain employs TRBV6-5 and TRBJ2-5; 8 nucleotides line up with TRBD1. The CDR3 totals 16 residues. J gave up 4 bases and V 5 bases, and 12 bases lay outside the gene matches. Germline CDR1 reads MNHEY; CDR2 reads SVGAGI. The DNA of the CDR3 is TGTGCCAGCAGTACTGGGACAGGCGGGTATGGAGAGACCCAGTACTTC. Translating it yields CASSTGTGGYGETQYF.

The genes are TRBV12-3 or TRBV12-4 and TRBJ1-2; D is possibly TRBD1 (5 bases). V was pared by 6 bases and J by 8 bases, with 22 bases between. The CDR3 spans 15 residues. The CDR3 spells CASRGEGAANEGYTF. CDR3 nucleotides: TGTGCCAGCAGGGGGGAGGGAGCAGCTAACGAGGGCTACACCTTC.

This clonotype showed up just a few times. This rearrangement joins TRBV5-1 to TRBJ1-1, with D perhaps matching TRBD1 (5 bases). From germline, CDR1 is SGHRS and CDR2 YFSETQ. The CDR3 covers 15 residues. V dropped 4 bases and J dropped 0 bases, with 13 bases sitting between them. CDR3 bases: TGCGCCAGCAGCCCGGCGGGGGGGATGAACACTGAAGCTTTCTTT. Translated: CASSPAGGMNTEAFF.

The chain carries TRBV12-3 or TRBV12-4 and TRBJ2-4, with D tentatively TRBD1 (5 bases). There are 16 residues in the CDR3. V lost 4 bases and J 6 bases, leaving 19 bases between the germline ends. The CDR3 DNA reads as TGTGCCAGCAGTTACCGGGCAGGGTCGAAGGGAAACATTCAGTACTTC. Encoded protein: CASSYRAGSKGNIQYF.

This chain joins TRBV20-1 and TRBJ2-5; 9 nucleotides agree with TRBD2. The CDR3 runs 16 residues. Unmatched junction bases numbered 8, after V lost 3 bases and J lost 0 bases. Germline CDR1 is DFQATT and CDR2 is SNEGSKA (reference sequence). The CDR3 here is CSARNLAGLNQETQYF. CDR3 coding DNA: TGCAGTGCTAGGAACCTAGCGGGGTTAAACCAAGAGACCCAGTACTTC.

This chain uses TRBV28 with TRBJ2-4; D gene ambiguous. The ends were cut back, 6 bases at V and 0 bases at J, with 18 bases in the middle. CDR3 length: 17 amino acids. Germline-derived CDR1 and CDR2 are MDHEN and SYDVKM. The CDR3 DNA is TGTGCCAGCAGGGTCTCTGGGCATACACTAGCCAAAAACATTCAGTACTTC. Its protein product is CASRVSGHTLAKNIQYF.

The chain joins TRBV20-1 to TRBJ1-6; D uncertain. Per germline, CDR1 DFQATT and CDR2 SNEGSKA (reference sequence). The CDR3 is 15 amino acids. Trimming stripped 7 bases from V and 8 bases from J, with 21 bases between. In DNA, the CDR3 is TGCAGTGTTCCCAACGGGAGATCATGGGATTCACCCCTCCACTTT. As protein: CSVPNGRSWDSPLHF.

J is TRBJ2-7 and V is TRBV2, with D tentatively TRBD2 (5 bases). Germline-derived CDR1 and CDR2 are SNHLY and FYNNEI. The ends were cut back, 7 bases at V and 0 bases at J, with 13 bases in the middle. This CDR3 comprises 14 residues. The CDR3 DNA sequence: TGTGCCAGCAACGACTATTCTACCTCCTACGAGCAGTACTTC. It encodes CASNDYSTSYEQYF.

The V and J genes are TRBV5-1 and TRBJ1-2, with D perhaps matching TRBD1 (5 bases). This CDR3 is 14 amino acids long. The V end lost 4 bases, the J end lost 4 bases, and 14 bases lay between the germline ends. In germline, CDR1 is SGHRS, CDR2 YFSETQ. CDR3 in amino acids: CASSTDTPAYGYTF. In nucleotides, the CDR3 is TGCGCCAGCAGCACGGACACCCCAGCCTATGGCTACACCTTC.

This chain joins TRBV4-2 and TRBJ2-5; TRBD2 is a possible D gene (6 bases). The CDR3 consists of 15 residues. The V end was cut by 0 bases, the J end by 1 base, with 9 bases between. Germline assignment: CDR1 LGHNA and CDR2 YNFKEQ. Here the CDR3 reads CASSQEPGVQETQYF. The DNA for the CDR3 is TGTGCCAGCAGCCAAGAGCCGGGAGTCCAAGAGACCCAGTACTTC.

The chain couples TRBV15 to TRBJ2-1; a possible D gene is TRBD1 (5 bases). This CDR3 region has 17 residues. In germline, CDR1 is LNHNV, CDR2 YYDKDF (reference sequence). V lost 2 bases, J lost 6 bases, and 20 bases lay in between. As DNA, the CDR3 is TGTGCCACCAGCAGAAAACCGGCAGGGCAGATCGTCAATGAGCAGTTCTTC. This sequence encodes CATSRKPAGQIVNEQFF.

This clonotype was seen at least ten times. V and J are TRBV12-5 and TRBJ1-1; D ambiguous. Germline V gene data show CDR1 as LGHNT and CDR2 as FRNRAP. Deletions cut 7 bases from V and 1 base from J, with 10 bases between. The CDR3 is 13 residues long. In DNA, the CDR3 is TGTGCTAGTGCCCTATCACAGAACACTGAAGCTTTCTTT. This gives the protein CASALSQNTEAFF.

V is TRBV7-2 and J is TRBJ2-5, with D possibly matching TRBD1 (6 bases). This CDR3 comprises 15 residues. Germline lookup yields CDR1 SGHTA and CDR2 FQGNSA. V shed 6 bases and J shed 11 bases, with 25 bases lying between them. Here the CDR3 reads CASSSRTGLYNEQYF. In nucleotides, the CDR3 is TGTGCCAGCAGTTCACGTACAGGGTTATACAATGAGCAGTACTTC.

The gene calls are TRBV11-2 and TRBJ1-5; D remains unclear. Germline V gives CDR1 SGHAT, CDR2 FQNNGV. Trimming took off 1 base at V and 0 bases at J, with 19 bases between the two ends. CDR3 length: 19 residues. CDR3 region: CASSLGGPDQLYSNQPQHF. The DNA of the CDR3 is TGTGCCAGCAGCTTAGGAGGGCCGGATCAGCTTTATAGCAATCAGCCCCAGCATTTT.

This clonotype turned up a few times. The V and J genes are TRBV4-3 and TRBJ2-1; 8 nucleotides agree with TRBD2. J lost 5 bases, V lost 1 base, and 10 bases had no gene match. Germline V gene lookup returns CDR1 LGHNA and CDR2 YSLEER. The CDR3 contains 17 residues. This CDR3 reads CASSQGLPQRGHNEQFF. The CDR3 DNA sequence: TGCGCCAGCAGCCAAGGCCTCCCCCAGCGGGGGCACAATGAGCAGTTCTTC.

The rearrangement links TRBV29-1 to TRBJ2-5; 7 bases match TRBD1. CDR1 is SQVTM and CDR2 is ANQGSEA in the germline V gene. The trim removed 6 bases at V and 11 bases at J, leaving 12 bases unmatched. The CDR3 totals 12 residues. The CDR3 reads CSVGQATGEQYF. CDR3 coding DNA: TGCAGCGTAGGACAGGCTACGGGTGAGCAGTACTTC.

V and J are TRBV11-2 and TRBJ2-7; 7 positions match TRBD1. Germline CDR1 reads SGHAT; CDR2 reads FQNNGV. The CDR3 spans 16 residues. V shed 5 bases and J 5 bases; nucleotides not matched to a gene: 15. CDR3 coding DNA: TGTGCCAGCAGCCCATTACAACGACAGGGACCCCACGAGCAGTACTTC. Translating gives CASSPLQRQGPHEQYF.